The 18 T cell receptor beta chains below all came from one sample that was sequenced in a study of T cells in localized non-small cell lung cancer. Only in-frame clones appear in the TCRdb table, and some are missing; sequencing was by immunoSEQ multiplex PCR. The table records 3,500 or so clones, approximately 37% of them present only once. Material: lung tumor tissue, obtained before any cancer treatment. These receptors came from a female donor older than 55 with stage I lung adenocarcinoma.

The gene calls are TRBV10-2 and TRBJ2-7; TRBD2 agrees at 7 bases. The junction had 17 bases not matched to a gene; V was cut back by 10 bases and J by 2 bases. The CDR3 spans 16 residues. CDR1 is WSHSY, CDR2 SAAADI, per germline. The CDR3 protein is CATRELVGRGAYEQYF. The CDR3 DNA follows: TGCGCCACGAGGGAACTAGTCGGTCGGGGGGCCTACGAGCAGTACTTC.

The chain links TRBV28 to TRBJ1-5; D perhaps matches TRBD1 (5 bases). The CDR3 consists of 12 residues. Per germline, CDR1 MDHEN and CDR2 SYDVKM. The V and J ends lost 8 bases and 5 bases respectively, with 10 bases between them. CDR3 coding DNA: TGTGCCAGCGGGACGGTTGATCAGCCCCAGCATTTT. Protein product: CASGTVDQPQHF.

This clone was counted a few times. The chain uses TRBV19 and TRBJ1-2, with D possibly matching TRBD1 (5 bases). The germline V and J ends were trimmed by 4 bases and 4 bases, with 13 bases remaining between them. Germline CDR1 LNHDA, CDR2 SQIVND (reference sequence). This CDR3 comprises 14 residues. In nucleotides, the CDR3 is TGTGCCAGTAGTACAACAGGACCCCTCTATGGCTACACCTTC. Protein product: CASSTTGPLYGYTF.

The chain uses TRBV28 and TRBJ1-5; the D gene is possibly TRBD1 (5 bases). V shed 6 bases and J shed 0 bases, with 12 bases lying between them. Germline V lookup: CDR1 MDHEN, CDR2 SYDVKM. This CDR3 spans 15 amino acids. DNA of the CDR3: TGTGCCAGCAGCTGGGACGGTAGTAGCAATCAGCCCCAGCATTTT. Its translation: CASSWDGSSNQPQHF.

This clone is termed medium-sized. This chain's CDR3 is CASLGGSPLHF. The CDR3 DNA reads TGTGCCAGCCTGGGCGGTTCACCCCTCCACTTT. V is TRBV6-7 and J is TRBJ1-6; D is unclear. TRBV6-7 is given ORF status, its function remaining uncertain. V was clipped by 8 bases and J by 9 bases, with 8 bases between them. The CDR3 spans 11 residues.

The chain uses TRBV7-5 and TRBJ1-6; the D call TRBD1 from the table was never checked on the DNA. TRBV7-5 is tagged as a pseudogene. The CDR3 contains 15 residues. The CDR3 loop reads CASSRRQGFDSPLHF. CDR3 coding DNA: TGTGCCAGCAGCCGAAGACAGGGGTTCGATTCACCCCTCCACTTT.

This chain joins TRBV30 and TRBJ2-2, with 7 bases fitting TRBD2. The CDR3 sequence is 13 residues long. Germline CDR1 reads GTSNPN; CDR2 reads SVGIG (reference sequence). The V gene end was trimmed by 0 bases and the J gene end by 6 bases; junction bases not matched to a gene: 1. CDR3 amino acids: CAWSVREAGELFF. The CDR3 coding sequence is TGTGCCTGGAGTGTACGGGAGGCCGGGGAGCTGTTTTTT.

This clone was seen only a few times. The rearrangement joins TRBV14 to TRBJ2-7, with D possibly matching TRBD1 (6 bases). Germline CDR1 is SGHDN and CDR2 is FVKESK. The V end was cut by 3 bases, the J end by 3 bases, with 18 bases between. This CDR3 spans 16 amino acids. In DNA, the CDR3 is TGTGCCAGCAGCCACCTAGGATCAGGGGCATTCTACGAGCAGTACTTC. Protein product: CASSHLGSGAFYEQYF.

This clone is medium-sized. CDR3 loop: CASSARQGAGTDTQYF. Written as DNA, the CDR3 is TGTGCCAGCAGCGCTAGACAGGGGGCGGGCACAGATACGCAGTATTTT. The chain is built from TRBV9 and TRBJ2-3, with 10 bases that match TRBD1. Germline loops: CDR1 SGDLS, CDR2 YYNGEE. The CDR3 totals 16 residues. V trimming: 3 bases; J trimming: 1 base; junction bases outside the gene matches: 5. The variable domain in full, with the rest retrieved from reference TRBV9 and TRBJ2-3, is DSGVTQTPKHLITATGQRVTLRCSPRSGDLSVYWYQQSLDQGLQFLIQYYNGEERAKGNILERFSAQQFPDLHSELNLSSLELGDSALYFCASSARQGAGTDTQYFGPGTRLTVL.

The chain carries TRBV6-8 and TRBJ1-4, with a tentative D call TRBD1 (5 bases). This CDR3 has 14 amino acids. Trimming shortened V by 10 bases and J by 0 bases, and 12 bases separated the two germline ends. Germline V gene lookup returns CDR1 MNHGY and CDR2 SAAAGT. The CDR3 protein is CATSGGATNEKLFF. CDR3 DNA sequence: TGTGCCACCAGCGGGGGGGCAACTAATGAAAAACTGTTTTTT.

CDR3 coding DNA: TGTGCCACCAGCAGAGCGGAGGGCAGGCTACAGAACACTGAAGCTTTCTTT. Protein: CATSRAEGRLQNTEAFF. J is TRBJ1-1 and V is TRBV15; D gene unclear. The ends were cut back, 1 base at V and 1 base at J, with 16 bases in the middle. Germline CDR1 LNHNV, CDR2 YYDKDF (reference sequence). This CDR3 comprises 17 residues.

CDR3 in amino acids: CASTRTGMDTGELFF. As DNA, the CDR3 is TGTGCCAGCACCCGGACAGGGATGGACACCGGGGAGCTGTTTTTT. The J gene is TRBJ2-2, the V gene TRBV9; the match to TRBD1 covers 8 bases. This CDR3 has 15 residues. Germline V CDR1 and CDR2: SGDLS, YYNGEE. V lost 6 bases, J lost 3 bases, and 7 bases stayed unmatched.

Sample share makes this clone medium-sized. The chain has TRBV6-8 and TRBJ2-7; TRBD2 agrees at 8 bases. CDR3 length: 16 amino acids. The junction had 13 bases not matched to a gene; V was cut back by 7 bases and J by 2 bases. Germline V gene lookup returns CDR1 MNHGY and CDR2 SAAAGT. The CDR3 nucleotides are TGTGCCAGCACGATGTCGGGAGCGGGGGTAACCTACGAGCAGTACTTC. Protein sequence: CASTMSGAGVTYEQYF.

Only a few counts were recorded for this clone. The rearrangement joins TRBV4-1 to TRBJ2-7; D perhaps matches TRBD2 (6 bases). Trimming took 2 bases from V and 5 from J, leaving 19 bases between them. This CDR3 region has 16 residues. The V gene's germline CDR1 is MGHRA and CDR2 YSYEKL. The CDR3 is CASSQLSNPGVHEQYF. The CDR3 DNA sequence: TGCGCCAGCAGCCAATTATCGAACCCGGGGGTACACGAGCAGTACTTC.

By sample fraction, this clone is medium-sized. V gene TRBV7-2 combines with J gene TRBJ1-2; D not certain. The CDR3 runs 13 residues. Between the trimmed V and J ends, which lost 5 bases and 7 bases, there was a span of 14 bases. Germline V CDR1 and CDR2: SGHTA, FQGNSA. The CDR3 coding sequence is TGTGCCAGCAGCCCCTCGAGAGGGCTTGGCTACACCTTC. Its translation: CASSPSRGLGYTF.

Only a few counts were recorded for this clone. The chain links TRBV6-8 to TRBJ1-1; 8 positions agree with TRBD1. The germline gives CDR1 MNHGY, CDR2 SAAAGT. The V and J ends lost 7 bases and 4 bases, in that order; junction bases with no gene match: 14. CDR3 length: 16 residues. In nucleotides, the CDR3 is TGTGCCAGCACGGGTCCGGACAGGGCCCGAGGCACTGAAGCTTTCTTT. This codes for CASTGPDRARGTEAFF.

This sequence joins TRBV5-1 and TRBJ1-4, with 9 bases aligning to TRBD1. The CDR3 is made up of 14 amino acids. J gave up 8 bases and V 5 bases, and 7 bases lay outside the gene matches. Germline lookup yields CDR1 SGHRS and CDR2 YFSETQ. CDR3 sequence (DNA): TGCGCCAGCAGGGCCGGGACAGGGAACGAAAAACTGTTTTTT. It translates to CASRAGTGNEKLFF. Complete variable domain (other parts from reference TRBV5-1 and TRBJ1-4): KAGVTQTPRYLIKTRGQQVTLSCSPISGHRSVSWYQQTPGQGLQFLFEYFSETQRNKGNFPGRFSGRQFSNSRSEMNVSTLELGDSALYLCASRAGTGNEKLFFGSGTQLSVL.

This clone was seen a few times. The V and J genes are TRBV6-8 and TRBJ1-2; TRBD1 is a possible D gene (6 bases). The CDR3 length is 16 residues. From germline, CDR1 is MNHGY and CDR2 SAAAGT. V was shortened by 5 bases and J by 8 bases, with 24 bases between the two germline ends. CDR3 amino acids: CASSVYHSGQGIGYTF. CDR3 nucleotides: TGTGCCAGCAGTGTTTATCACAGCGGGCAGGGGATCGGCTACACCTTC.